One and the same sample provided the 7 T cell receptor beta chains below, sequenced in a study of blood T cell repertoires in COVID-19. Assay: immunoSEQ multiplex PCR; the TCRdb copy retains only in-frame clones and omits some. The profile covers about 170,000 clones, with around 84% appearing a single time and roughly 15% taken by the ten largest. Sequencing was done on a sample of PBMCs or T cells enriched from blood (not recorded which). Receptor source: a man aged 50 to 60 who had recovered from COVID-19.

V usage is TRBV3-1 (or the pseudogene TRBV3-2) and J usage is TRBJ2-3, with 7 nucleotides matching TRBD1. The germline CDR1 and CDR2 sequences are LGHDT and YNNKEL (reference sequence). The CDR3 contains 14 residues. V was clipped by 4 bases and J by 3 bases; unmatched bases: 4. The CDR3 protein is CASSLGQRTDTQYF. CDR3 coding DNA: TGTGCCAGCAGCCTGGGACAGAGGACAGATACGCAGTATTTT.

The chain joins TRBV5-5 to TRBJ2-7; D is unclear. Per the germline V gene, CDR1 is SGHKS and CDR2 is YYEKEE (reference sequence). Trimming took off 0 bases at V and 7 bases at J, with 8 bases between the two ends. The CDR3 is made up of 12 amino acids. The CDR3 loop is CASSLAGREQYF. As DNA, the CDR3 is TGTGCCAGCAGCTTGGCGGGTAGGGAGCAGTACTTC.

The chain employs TRBV28 and TRBJ1-6; no firm D call. CDR1 MDHEN and CDR2 SYDVKM come from the germline V gene. The CDR3 length is 17 residues. Trimming took 7 bases from V and 0 from J, leaving 16 bases between them. CDR3 loop: CASTLGVGSSYNSPLHF. CDR3 bases: TGTGCCAGCACCCTCGGCGTGGGGAGCTCCTATAATTCACCCCTCCACTTT.

This sequence joins TRBV6-5 and TRBJ1-2, with unresolved D. Germline V CDR1 and CDR2: MNHEY, SVGAGI. The CDR3 runs to 15 residues. V dropped 0 bases and J dropped 4 bases, with 12 bases sitting between them. As DNA, the CDR3 is TGTGCCAGCAGTTACTCAAGAGGAACAATCTATGGCTACACCTTC. Its protein product is CASSYSRGTIYGYTF.

The V call is TRBV6-5, the J call TRBJ1-1, with TRBD1 identical over 7 bases. The CDR3 totals 12 residues. The V gene's germline CDR1 is MNHEY and CDR2 SVGAGI. V gave up 9 bases and J gave up 4 bases; unmatched junction bases: 5. The CDR3 DNA reads as TGTGCCAGTGACAGGGATCGCACTGAAGCTTTCTTT. Amino acids: CASDRDRTEAFF.

The V gene is TRBV19, the J gene TRBJ2-6, with D uncertain. Trimming took off 2 bases at V and 0 bases at J, with 8 bases between the two ends. The germline CDR1 and CDR2 sequences are LNHDA and SQIVND (reference sequence). There are 16 residues in the CDR3. The CDR3 here is CASSISQVSGANVLTF. The CDR3 region has the DNA TGTGCCAGTAGTATATCCCAGGTCTCTGGGGCCAACGTCCTGACTTTC.

The chain links TRBV6-4 to TRBJ1-1; D remains ambiguous. CDR1 is MRHNA and CDR2 is SNTAGT in the germline V gene. V was cut by 0 bases and J by 5 bases, with 10 bases left in between. The CDR3 has 14 amino acids. DNA of the CDR3: TGTGCCAGCAGTGACTCGAGTAGAGGGACTGAAGCTTTCTTT. This translates into CASSDSSRGTEAFF.